The clone carrying this T cell receptor beta chain has only one observation. V shed 5 bases, J shed 6 bases, and the junction held 11 bases outside the gene matches. From germline, CDR1 is SGHTA and CDR2 FQGNSA. The CDR3 runs 15 residues. These data are taken from a study of shared clonotypes between healthy human individuals. Measured with immunoSEQ multiplex PCR; TCRdb has only the in-frame clones, and not every one. The top ten hold 1.4% of the sample, which has some 1 million clones, about three quarters seen once. The sample comprised memory CD4+ T cells sorted from blood. Subset indicated: CD45RA-negative fraction. This TCR derives from a man between 18 and 29 years old in good health. The V gene is TRBV7-2, the J gene TRBJ2-3; 7 bases map to TRBD2. The DNA of the CDR3 is TGTGCCAGCAGCCATACCCCTAGCGGTGCCGATACGCAGTATTTT. It codes for CASSHTPSGADTQYF. Supplemented by reference TRBV7-2 and TRBJ2-3, the full variable domain reads GAGVSQSPSNKVTEKGKDVELRCDPISGHTALYWYRQSLGQGLEFLIYFQGNSAPDKSGLPSDRFSAERTGGSVSTLTIQRTQQEDSAVYLCASSHTPSGADTQYFGPGTRLTVL.